This TCR beta chain was sequenced in a study of response to subunit inactivated influenza vaccine listed by TCRdb under 2018. Background for the entire study: Deep quantitative profiling of the T cell receptor repertoire was used in the study to follow responses to a trivalent subunit inactivated influenza vaccine.

A word on this clonotype: Its cognate antigen has yet to be identified. There are no base qualities to consult, and no much larger clone falls within one base.

Germline trimming amounts to 5 bases on V and 2 bases on J, with 4 as the count of junction bases outside the gene matches. Taken from cysteine to phenylalanine, the CDR3 has 16 residues. CDR3 DNA only is kept here, 48 bases in frame from base 1. From the germline V gene, CDR1 is MDHEN and CDR2 is SYDVKM. The research as a whole found: According to the authors, only a limited number of new T cells may be recruited by each seasonal influenza vaccination.

Preparation of the library involved RT-PCR. Sequencer: Illumina HiSeq 2500. Using fastp trimming at Q25 and MiXCR clonotype assembly, TCRdb reanalyzed the public sequencing data and kept in-frame beta chains. Rows are unified per CDR3 protein, each entry keeping the most common DNA and genes. The sample table holds 500,000 to 600,000 distinct CDR3 sequences, of which 6.5% to 8% were seen once. Jointly, the top ten make up 10% to 15% of the sample. The TCR was taken from a man between 45 and 75 years old who received an inactivated influenza vaccine. Donor details come from another sample of the same person, matched by shared clones. Specimen: PBMCs from blood, collected roughly 24 months after vaccination. In this chain, TRBV28 is recombined with TRBJ2-1; 12 bases in the junction line up with TRBD1. The CDR3 reads CASSPGQGATYNEQFF. DNA sequence: TGTGCCAGCAGTCCGGGACAGGGGGCAACCTACAATGAGCAGTTCTTC.